The rows below give T cell receptor beta chains drawn from one sample of a study of long-term antiretroviral therapy in people with HIV. The data were produced by immunoSEQ multiplex PCR, yet TCRdb's version contains in-frame clones alone and is incomplete. The repertoire holds some 23,000 clones, with approximately 93% as singletons. The material sequenced was unsorted PBMCs, taken 7.6 years after starting antiretroviral therapy. The origin of the receptors is a woman in her thirties or forties with HIV. CDR3s leave out the opening cysteine and the closing phenylalanine or tryptophan.

J: TRBJ1-6; V: TRBV5-1; CDR3: ASSHEGQRNSPLH
J: TRBJ2-1; V: TRBV7-9; CDR3: ASRPGQVNNEQF
J: TRBJ2-5; V: TRBV2; CDR3: ASSELAPTLQETQY
J: TRBJ1-4; V: TRBV7-9; CDR3: ASSFPPGGMWEKLF
J: TRBJ1-4; V: TRBV6-7; CDR3: ASSYKLEGRNGENEKLF
J: TRBJ2-5; V: TRBV5-4; CDR3: ASSSQDRAAFRETQY
J: TRBJ2-5; V: TRBV5-1; CDR3: ASSWGSGTGVQETQY
J: TRBJ2-1; V: TRBV7-9; CDR3: ASSLAATSRPLF
J: TRBJ2-1; V: TRBV10-2; CDR3: ASSESGIGQF
J: TRBJ1-3; V: TRBV7-9; CDR3: ASSLGQASGNTIY
J: TRBJ1-1; V: TRBV11-2; CDR3: ASSINTEAF
J: TRBJ2-7; V: TRBV19; CDR3: ASSYNRGRNYEQY
J: TRBJ2-7; V: TRBV13; CDR3: ASSLVRTGGPYEQY
J: TRBJ2-7; V: TRBV11-1; CDR3: ASSLGAGGSYEQY
J: TRBJ2-2; V: TRBV18; CDR3: ASFRLQALDTGELF
J: TRBJ2-2; V: TRBV5-4; CDR3: ASRIGRPNTGELF
J: TRBJ2-2; V: TRBV5-5; CDR3: ASSSFGGELF
J: TRBJ2-3; V: TRBV5-6; CDR3: ASSPITGEDTQY
J: TRBJ1-6; V: TRBV5-6; CDR3: ASSLGTGINSPLH
J: TRBJ2-2; V: TRBV13; CDR3: ASSSDRGTGELF
J: TRBJ2-7; V: TRBV5-4; CDR3: ASSFESRDEQY
J: TRBJ1-1; V: TRBV7-2; CDR3: ASSLGDRPAEAF
J: TRBJ2-7; V: TRBV7-2; CDR3: ASSLAILTQAPIVQY
J: TRBJ2-7; V: TRBV27; CDR3: ASSQGQGTTYEQY
J: TRBJ1-2; V: TRBV2; CDR3: ASSERSPRGYT
J: TRBJ2-1; V: TRBV7-2; CDR3: ASARRGGHNEQF